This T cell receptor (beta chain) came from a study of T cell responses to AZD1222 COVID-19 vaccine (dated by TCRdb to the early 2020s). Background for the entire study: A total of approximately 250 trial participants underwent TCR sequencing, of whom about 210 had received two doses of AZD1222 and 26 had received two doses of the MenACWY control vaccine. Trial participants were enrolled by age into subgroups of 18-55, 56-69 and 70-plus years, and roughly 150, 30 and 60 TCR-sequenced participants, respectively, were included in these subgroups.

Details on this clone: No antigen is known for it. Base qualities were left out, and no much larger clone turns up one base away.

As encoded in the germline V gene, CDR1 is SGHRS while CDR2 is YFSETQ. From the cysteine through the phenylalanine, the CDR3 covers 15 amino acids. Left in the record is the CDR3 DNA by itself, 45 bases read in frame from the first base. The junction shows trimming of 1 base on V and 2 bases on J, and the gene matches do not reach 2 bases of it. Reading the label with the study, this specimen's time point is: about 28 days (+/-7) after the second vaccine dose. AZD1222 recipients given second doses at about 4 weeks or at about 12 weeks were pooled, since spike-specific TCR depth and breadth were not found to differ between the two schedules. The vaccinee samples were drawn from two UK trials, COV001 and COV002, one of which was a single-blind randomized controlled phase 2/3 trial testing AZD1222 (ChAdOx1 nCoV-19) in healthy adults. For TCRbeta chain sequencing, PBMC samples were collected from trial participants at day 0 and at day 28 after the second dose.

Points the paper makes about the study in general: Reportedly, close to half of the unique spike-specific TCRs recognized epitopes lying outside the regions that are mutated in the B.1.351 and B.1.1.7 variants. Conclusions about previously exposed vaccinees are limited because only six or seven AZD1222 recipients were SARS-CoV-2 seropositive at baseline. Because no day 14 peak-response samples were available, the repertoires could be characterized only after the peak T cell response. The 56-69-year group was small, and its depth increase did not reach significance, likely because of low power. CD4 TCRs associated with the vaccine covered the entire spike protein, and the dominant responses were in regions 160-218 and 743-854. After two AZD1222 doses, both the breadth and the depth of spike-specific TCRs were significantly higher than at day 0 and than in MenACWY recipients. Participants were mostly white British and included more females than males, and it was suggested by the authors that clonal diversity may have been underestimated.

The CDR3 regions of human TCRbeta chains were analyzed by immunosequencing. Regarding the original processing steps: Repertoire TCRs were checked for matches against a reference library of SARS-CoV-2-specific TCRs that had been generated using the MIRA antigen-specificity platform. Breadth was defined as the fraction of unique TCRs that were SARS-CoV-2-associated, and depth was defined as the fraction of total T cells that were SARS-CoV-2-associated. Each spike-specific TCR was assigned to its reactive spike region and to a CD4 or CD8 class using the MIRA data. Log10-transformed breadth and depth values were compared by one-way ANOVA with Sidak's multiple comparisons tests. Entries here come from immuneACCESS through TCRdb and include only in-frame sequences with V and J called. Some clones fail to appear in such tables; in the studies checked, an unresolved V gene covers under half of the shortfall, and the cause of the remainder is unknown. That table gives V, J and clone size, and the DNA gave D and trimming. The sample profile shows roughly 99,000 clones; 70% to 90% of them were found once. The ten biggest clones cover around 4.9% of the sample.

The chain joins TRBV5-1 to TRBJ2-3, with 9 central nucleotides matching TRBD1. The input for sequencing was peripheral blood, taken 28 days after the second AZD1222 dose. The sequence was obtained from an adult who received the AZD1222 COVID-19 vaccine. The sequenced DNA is TGCGCCAGCAGCTTGACAGGGGGCAACACAGATACGCAGTATTTT. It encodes CASSLTGGNTDTQYF.